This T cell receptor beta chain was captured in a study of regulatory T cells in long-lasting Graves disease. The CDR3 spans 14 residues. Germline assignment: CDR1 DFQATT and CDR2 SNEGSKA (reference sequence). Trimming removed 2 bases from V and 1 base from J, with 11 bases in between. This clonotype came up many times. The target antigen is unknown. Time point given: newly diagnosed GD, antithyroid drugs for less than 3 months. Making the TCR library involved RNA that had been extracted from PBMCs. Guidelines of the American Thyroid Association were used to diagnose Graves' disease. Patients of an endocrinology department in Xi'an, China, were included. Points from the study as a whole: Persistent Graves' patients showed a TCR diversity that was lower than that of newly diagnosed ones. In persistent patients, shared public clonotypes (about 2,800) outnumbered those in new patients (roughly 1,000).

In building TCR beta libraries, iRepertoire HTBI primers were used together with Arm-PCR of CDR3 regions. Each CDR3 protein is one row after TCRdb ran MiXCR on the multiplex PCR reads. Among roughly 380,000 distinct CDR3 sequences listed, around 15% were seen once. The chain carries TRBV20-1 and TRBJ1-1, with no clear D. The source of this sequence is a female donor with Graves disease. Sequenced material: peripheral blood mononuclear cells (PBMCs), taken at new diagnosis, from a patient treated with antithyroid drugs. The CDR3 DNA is TGCAGTGCTAGACCTCTTCTGGGGAACACTGAAGCTTTCTTT. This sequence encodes CSARPLLGNTEAFF.